The 15 T cell receptor beta chains below all came from one sample that was sequenced in a study of T cells in women clearing cervical HPV infection (dated by TCRdb to between 2017 and 2018). Preparation of the library involved the immunoSEQ multiplex PCR assay. TCRdb took this table from immuneACCESS and kept in-frame rearrangements with V and J called. Such tables lack part of the clones; where checked against another copy, unresolved V genes explain under half of the gap, and the rest is unexplained. The table kept for this sample lists 35,000 to 50,000 clones. The top ten clones comprise about 8% of the sample. Sequenced input: blood buffy coat. The receptors come from a woman aged 18-69 years with a cervical HPV16 infection that either progressed to CIN3+ or cleared (not recorded which).

With regard to this clone: The CDR3 is cut off 3 residues early in the read; its end comes from the germline J gene. The rearrangement joins TRBV19 to TRBJ2-1; 10 bases are a match to TRBD2. CDR3 length: 17 amino acids. Per the germline V gene, CDR1 is LNHDA and CDR2 is SQIVND (reference sequence). Trimming took 7 bases from V and 7 from J; bases not matched to a gene: 16. The DNA read from the CDR3 is TGTGCCAGTATACGAGCGGGAGGGCCCGAGGGGGGGAATGAG. Its translation is CASIRAGGPEGGNE. The full CDR3 is CASIRAGGPEGGNEQFF.

CDR3 DNA, as far as it was read: TGCAGTGCTATCCTGGGGCTCGGCAATCAGCCC. As protein: CSAILGLGNQP. The whole CDR3 protein is CSAILGLGNQPQHF. The J gene is TRBJ1-5, the V gene TRBV20-1; tentative D call: TRBD1 (5 bases). The sequenced fragment ends 3 residues before the CDR3 boundary, so the rest is inferred from the germline J gene. The CDR3 runs 14 residues. V was clipped by 4 bases and J by 2 bases, with 12 bases between them. Germline CDR1 is DFQATT and CDR2 is SNEGSKA (reference sequence).

CDR3 bases read: TGCGCCAGCAGCCAAGGGACAGGGATAAACATT. Encoded protein: CASSQGTGINI. The whole CDR3 sequence is CASSQGTGINIQYF. V gene TRBV4-1 combines with J gene TRBJ2-4, with 8 bases matching TRBD1. The read terminates 3 residues ahead of where the CDR3 ends, so the germline J gene completes it. Germline CDR1 is MGHRA and CDR2 is YSYEKL. The CDR3 consists of 14 residues. The junction had 2 bases not matched to a gene; V was cut back by 1 base and J by 6 bases.

In the case of this clone: Read data end 3 residues before the CDR3 end; the end is taken from the germline J gene. The chain recombines TRBV6-1 with TRBJ1-1; D call uncertain. CDR1 is MNHNS and CDR2 is SASEGT in the germline V gene. V lost 4 bases and J lost 0, with 6 bases in between. This CDR3 has 13 residues. The sequenced part of the CDR3 DNA is TGTGCCAGCAGTGGCCTAATGAACACTGAA. It specifies CASSGLMNTE. From start to end, the CDR3 is CASSGLMNTEAFF.

A remark on this clone: The read ends 3 residues shy of where the CDR3 ends; the end is completed using the germline J gene. The chain recombines TRBV11-2 with TRBJ2-3, with D hard to call. V lost 0 bases to trimming and J lost 2 bases, with 9 bases between them. Germline CDR1 is SGHAT and CDR2 is FQNNGV. The CDR3 is made up of 15 amino acids. The sequenced CDR3 bases are TGTGCCAGCAGCTTAGATCCCACTGACACAGATACG. This gives the protein CASSLDPTDTDT. The complete CDR3 protein is CASSLDPTDTDTQYF.

A word on this clone: Coverage ceases 3 residues before the CDR3 finishes, and the germline J gene fills in the end. The chain is built from TRBV19 and TRBJ2-5, with D possibly matching TRBD2 (6 bases). Germline assignment: CDR1 LNHDA and CDR2 SQIVND (reference sequence). The CDR3 sequence is 14 residues long. Trimming shortened V by 7 bases and J by 4 bases, and 16 bases separated the two germline ends. The part of the CDR3 DNA that was read is TGTGCCAGTATGAGAGGAGGGGCAGGAGAGACC. Residues: CASMRGGAGET. The full CDR3 reads CASMRGGAGETQYF.

A word on this clone: The read ends 3 residues before the CDR3 terminus; that terminus is restored from the germline J gene. The chain combines TRBV4-2 with TRBJ2-1, with 8 bases aligning to TRBD2. CDR1 is LGHNA, CDR2 YNFKEQ, per germline. The CDR3 runs 16 residues. V dropped 0 bases and J dropped 3; count of bases not matched to a gene: 4. The part of the CDR3 DNA that was read is TGTGCCAGCAGCCAAGATCGGAGCGGGAGCTACAATGAG. This encodes CASSQDRSGSYNE. The whole CDR3 reads CASSQDRSGSYNEQFF.

Points on this clone: The read gets to within 3 residues of the CDR3 end, and the germline J gene fills in the rest. The V call is TRBV29-1, the J call TRBJ1-2, with 8 bases lining up with TRBD1. The CDR3 has 12 amino acids. CDR1 is SQVTM and CDR2 is ANQGSEA in the germline V gene. V dropped 7 bases and J dropped 6; count of bases not matched to a gene: 7. CDR3 bases read: TGCAGCGCCTCCTTGGGACAGGATGGC. Amino acids: CSASLGQDG. The whole CDR3 protein is CSASLGQDGYTF.

Note on this clone: The sequenced fragment ends 3 residues before the CDR3 boundary, so the rest is inferred from the germline J gene. The rearrangement uses TRBV29-1 and TRBJ1-1; a weak D match, TRBD1 (5 bases). V was cut by 6 bases and J by 2 bases, with 13 bases left in between. This CDR3 spans 13 amino acids. From germline, CDR1 is SQVTM and CDR2 ANQGSEA. CDR3 loop: CSVGRQSNTEAFF. The CDR3 DNA, read in part, is TGCAGCGTCGGTAGACAGTCTAACACTGAA.

With respect to this clone: The CDR3 end is not reached by the read, which stops 3 residues before it; the germline J gene fills it in. J is TRBJ2-1 and V is TRBV2; 8 bases agree with TRBD1. The germline CDR1 and CDR2 sequences are SNHLY and FYNNEI. CDR3 length equals 13 residues. V trimming: 7 bases; J trimming: 9 bases; junction bases outside the gene matches: 8. CDR3 amino acids: CASTEDRAGEQFF. CDR3 bases read: TGTGCCAGCACCGAGGACAGGGCGGGTGAG. Full variable domain (remainder filled in from reference TRBV2 and TRBJ2-1): EPEVTQTPSHQVTQMGQEVILRCVPISNHLYFYWYRQILGQKVEFLVSFYNNEISEKSEIFDDQFSVERPDGSNFTLKIRSTKLEDSAMYFCASTEDRAGEQFFGPGTRLTVL.

Concerning this clone itself: One end of the junction is discordant with germline, which a read error may explain. CDR3 amino acids: CSSQGAHEQYF. The covered CDR3 bases are TGTTCCAGCCAAGGGGCCCACGAG. The gene calls are TRBV7-9 and TRBJ2-7; maybe TRBD1 (5 bases). The read terminates 3 residues ahead of where the CDR3 ends, so the germline J gene completes it. The CDR3 is 11 residues long. Germline V gene sequence: CDR1 SEHNR, CDR2 FQNEAQ (reference sequence). The whole variable domain, remainder taken from reference TRBV7-9 and TRBJ2-7, is DTGVSQNPRHKITKRGQNVTFRCDPISEHNRLYWYRQTLGQGPEFLTYFQNEAQLEKSRLLSDRFSAERPKGSFSTLEIQRTEQGDSAMYLCSSQGAHEQYFGPGTRLTVT.

A word on this clone: The sequence runs out 3 residues before the end of the CDR3; the remainder is reconstructed from the germline J gene. In the same sample, other DNA sequences code for this CDR3. V and J are TRBV5-1 and TRBJ1-2; TRBD1 is a possible D gene (5 bases). V lost 2 bases, J lost 3 bases, and 8 bases lay in between. The germline CDR1 and CDR2 sequences are SGHRS and YFSETQ. The CDR3 extends over 13 amino acids. This chain's CDR3 is CASSLEGDYGYTF. The covered CDR3 bases are TGCGCCAGCAGCTTAGAAGGGGACTATGGC.

Details on this clone: The sequenced fragment ends 3 residues before the CDR3 boundary, so the rest is inferred from the germline J gene. The chain recombines TRBV28 with TRBJ1-1; 8 bases fit TRBD1. The CDR3 totals 14 residues. V was pared by 2 bases and J by 6 bases, with 5 bases of the junction left unmatched. Germline CDR1 is MDHEN and CDR2 is SYDVKM. CDR3: CASSLDQGAPEAFF. CDR3 DNA, as far as it was read: TGTGCCAGCAGTTTAGATCAGGGGGCCCCTGAA.

To note about this clone: The CDR3 end is not reached by the read, which stops 3 residues before it; the germline J gene fills it in. The chain carries TRBV7-6 and TRBJ2-3; 9 positions match TRBD2. The CDR3 is made up of 15 amino acids. Germline V gene lookup returns CDR1 SGHVS and CDR2 FNYEAQ. V shed 7 bases, J shed 2 bases, and the junction held 7 bases outside the gene matches. Partial CDR3 DNA: TGTGCCAGCACGCCTAGCGGGACTCTCACAGATACG. Protein sequence: CASTPSGTLTDT. The CDR3 reads in full as CASTPSGTLTDTQYF. The variable domain in full, completed from reference TRBV7-6 and TRBJ2-3, reads GAGVSQSPRYKVTKRGQDVALRCDPISGHVSLYWYRQALGQGPEFLTYFNYEAQQDKSGLPNDRFSAERPEGSISTLTIQRTEQRDSAMYRCASTPSGTLTDTQYFGPGTRLTVL.

To note about this clone: The read falls 3 residues short of the CDR3 end, and the missing part is taken from the germline J gene. The chain is built from TRBV19 and TRBJ1-5; D gene unclear. The germline gives CDR1 LNHDA, CDR2 SQIVND (reference sequence). Trimming took off 5 bases at V and 5 bases at J, with 7 bases between the two ends. The CDR3 contains 12 residues. CDR3 amino acids: CASSPPDQPQHF. The sequenced part of the CDR3 DNA is TGTGCCAGTAGTCCTCCGGATCAGCCC.